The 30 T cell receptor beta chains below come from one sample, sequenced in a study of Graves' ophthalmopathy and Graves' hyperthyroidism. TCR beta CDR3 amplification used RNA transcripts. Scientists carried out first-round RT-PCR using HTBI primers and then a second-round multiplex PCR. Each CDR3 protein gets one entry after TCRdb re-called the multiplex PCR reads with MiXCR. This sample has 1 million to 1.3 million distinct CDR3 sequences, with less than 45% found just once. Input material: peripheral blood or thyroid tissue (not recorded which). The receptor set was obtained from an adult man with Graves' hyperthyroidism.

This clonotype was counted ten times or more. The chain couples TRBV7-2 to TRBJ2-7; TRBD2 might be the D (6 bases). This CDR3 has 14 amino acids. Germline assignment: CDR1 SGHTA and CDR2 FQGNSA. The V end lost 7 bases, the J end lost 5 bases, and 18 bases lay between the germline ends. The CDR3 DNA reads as TGTGCCAGCACCGGGGACTTTCTCGCCCACGAGCAGTACTTC. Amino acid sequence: CASTGDFLAHEQYF.

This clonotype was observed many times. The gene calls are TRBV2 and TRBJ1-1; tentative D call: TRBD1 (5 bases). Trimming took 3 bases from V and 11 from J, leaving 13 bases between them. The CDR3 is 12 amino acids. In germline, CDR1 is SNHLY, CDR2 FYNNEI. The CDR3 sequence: CASSEVLGLAFF. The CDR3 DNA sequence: TGTGCCAGCAGTGAGGTTCTGGGGCTGGCTTTCTTT.

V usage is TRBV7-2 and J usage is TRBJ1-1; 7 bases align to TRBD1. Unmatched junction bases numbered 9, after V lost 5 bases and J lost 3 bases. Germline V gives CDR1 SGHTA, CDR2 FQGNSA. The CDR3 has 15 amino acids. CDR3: CASSTLQGGDTEAFF. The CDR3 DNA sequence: TGTGCCAGCAGCACACTGCAGGGGGGGGACACTGAAGCTTTCTTT.

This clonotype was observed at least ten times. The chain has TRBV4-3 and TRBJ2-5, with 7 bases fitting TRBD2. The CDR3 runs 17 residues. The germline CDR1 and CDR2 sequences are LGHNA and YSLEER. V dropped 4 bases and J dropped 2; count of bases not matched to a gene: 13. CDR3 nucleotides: TGCGCCAGCAGCCCGGAGGTGCAGGGAGGGCCTCAAGAGACCCAGTACTTC. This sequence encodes CASSPEVQGGPQETQYF.

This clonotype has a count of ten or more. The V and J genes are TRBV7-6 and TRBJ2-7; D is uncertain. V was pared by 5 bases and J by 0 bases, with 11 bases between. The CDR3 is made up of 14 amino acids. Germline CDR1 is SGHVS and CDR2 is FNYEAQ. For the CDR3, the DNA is TGTGCCAGCAGCCCAAGGAGTCACTCCTACGAGCAGTACTTC. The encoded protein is CASSPRSHSYEQYF. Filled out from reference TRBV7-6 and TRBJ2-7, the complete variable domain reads GAGVSQSPRYKVTKRGQDVALRCDPISGHVSLYWYRQALGQGPEFLTYFNYEAQQDKSGLPNDRFSAERPEGSISTLTIQRTEQRDSAMYRCASSPRSHSYEQYFGPGTRLTVT.

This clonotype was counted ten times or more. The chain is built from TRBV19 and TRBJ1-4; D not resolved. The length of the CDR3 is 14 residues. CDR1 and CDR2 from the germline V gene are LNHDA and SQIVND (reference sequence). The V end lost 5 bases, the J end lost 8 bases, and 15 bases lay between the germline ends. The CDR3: CASSSFSPGEKLFF. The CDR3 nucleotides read TGTGCCAGTAGTTCGTTCTCACCGGGCGAAAAACTGTTTTTT.

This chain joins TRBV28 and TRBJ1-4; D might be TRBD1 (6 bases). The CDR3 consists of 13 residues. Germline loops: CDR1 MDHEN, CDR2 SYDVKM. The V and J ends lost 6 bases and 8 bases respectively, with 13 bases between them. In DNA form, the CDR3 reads TGTGCCAGCAGGGACGGCGGGGGCGAAAAACTGTTTTTT. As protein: CASRDGGGEKLFF.

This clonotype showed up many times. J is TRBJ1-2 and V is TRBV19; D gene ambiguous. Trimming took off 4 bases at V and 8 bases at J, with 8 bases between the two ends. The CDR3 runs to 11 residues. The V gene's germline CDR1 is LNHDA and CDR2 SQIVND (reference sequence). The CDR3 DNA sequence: TGTGCCAGTAGTACCCGGAGCGGCTACACCTTC. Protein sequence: CASSTRSGYTF.

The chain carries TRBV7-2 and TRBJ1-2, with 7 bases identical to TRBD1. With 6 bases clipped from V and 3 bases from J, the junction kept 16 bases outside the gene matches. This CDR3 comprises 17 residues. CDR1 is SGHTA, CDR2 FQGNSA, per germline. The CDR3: CASSLIWGGQRDYGYTF. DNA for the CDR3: TGTGCCAGCAGTTTAATATGGGGGGGACAGAGGGACTATGGCTACACCTTC.

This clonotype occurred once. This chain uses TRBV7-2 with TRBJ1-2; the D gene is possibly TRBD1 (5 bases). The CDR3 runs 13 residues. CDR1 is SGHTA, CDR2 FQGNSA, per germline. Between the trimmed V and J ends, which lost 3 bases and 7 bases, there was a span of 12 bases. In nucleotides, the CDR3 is TGTGCCAGCAGCTTCGGACAAAATGGTGGCTACACCTTC. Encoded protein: CASSFGQNGGYTF.

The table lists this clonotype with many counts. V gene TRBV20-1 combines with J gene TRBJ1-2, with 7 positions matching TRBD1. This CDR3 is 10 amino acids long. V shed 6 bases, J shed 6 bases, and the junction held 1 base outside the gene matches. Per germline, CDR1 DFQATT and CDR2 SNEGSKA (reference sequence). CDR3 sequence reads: CSARGDGYTF. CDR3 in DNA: TGCAGTGCCAGGGGGGATGGCTACACCTTC.

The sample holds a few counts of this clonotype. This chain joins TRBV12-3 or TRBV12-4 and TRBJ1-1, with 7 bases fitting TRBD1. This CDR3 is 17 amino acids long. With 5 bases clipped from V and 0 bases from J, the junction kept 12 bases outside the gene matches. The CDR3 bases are TGTGCCAGCAGTCTCACAGGGGCGCTGGGTATGAACACTGAAGCTTTCTTT. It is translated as CASSLTGALGMNTEAFF.

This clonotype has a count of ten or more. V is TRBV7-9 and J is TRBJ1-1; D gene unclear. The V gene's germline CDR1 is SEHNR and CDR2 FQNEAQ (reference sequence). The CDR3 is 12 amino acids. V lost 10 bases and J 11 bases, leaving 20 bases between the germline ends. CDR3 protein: CATSGLDRWAFF. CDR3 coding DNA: TGTGCCACTAGCGGGTTGGATCGTTGGGCTTTCTTT.

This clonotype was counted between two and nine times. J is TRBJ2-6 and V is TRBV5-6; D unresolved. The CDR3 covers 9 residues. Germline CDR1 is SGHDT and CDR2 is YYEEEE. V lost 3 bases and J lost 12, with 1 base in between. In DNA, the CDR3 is TGTGCCAGCAGCTCCGTCCTGACTTTC. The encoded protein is CASSSVLTF.

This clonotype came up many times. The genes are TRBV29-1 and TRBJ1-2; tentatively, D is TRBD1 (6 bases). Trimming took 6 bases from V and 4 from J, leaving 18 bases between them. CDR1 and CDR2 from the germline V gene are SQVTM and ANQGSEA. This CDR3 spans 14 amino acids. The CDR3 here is CSVLEGGSSYGYTF. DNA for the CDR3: TGCAGCGTCCTCGAGGGGGGCAGCAGCTATGGCTACACCTTC.

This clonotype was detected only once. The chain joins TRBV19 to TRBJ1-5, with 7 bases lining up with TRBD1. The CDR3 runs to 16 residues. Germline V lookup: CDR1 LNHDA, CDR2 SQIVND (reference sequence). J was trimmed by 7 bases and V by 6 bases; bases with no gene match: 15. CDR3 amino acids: CASSRNPQGGNQPQHF. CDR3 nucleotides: TGTGCCAGTAGCCGTAATCCTCAGGGGGGGAACCAGCCCCAGCATTTT.

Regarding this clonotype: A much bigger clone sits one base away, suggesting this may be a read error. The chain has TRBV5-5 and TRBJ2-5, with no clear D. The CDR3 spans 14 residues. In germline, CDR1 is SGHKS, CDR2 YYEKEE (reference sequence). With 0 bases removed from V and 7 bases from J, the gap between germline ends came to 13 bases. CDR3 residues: CASSLVGRWGTQYF. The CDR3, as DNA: TGTGCCAGCAGCTTGGTAGGTCGGTGGGGGACCCAGTACTTC.

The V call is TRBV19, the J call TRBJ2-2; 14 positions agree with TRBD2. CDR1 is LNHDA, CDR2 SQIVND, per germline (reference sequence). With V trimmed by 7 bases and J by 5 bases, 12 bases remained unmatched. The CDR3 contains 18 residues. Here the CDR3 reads CASIPTSGRARGTGELFF. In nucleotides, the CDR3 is TGTGCCAGTATTCCGACTAGCGGGAGGGCCAGAGGGACCGGGGAGCTGTTTTTT.

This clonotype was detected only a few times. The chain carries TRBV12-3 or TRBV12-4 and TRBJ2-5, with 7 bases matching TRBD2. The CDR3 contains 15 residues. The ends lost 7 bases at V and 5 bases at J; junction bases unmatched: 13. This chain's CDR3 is CASTPPAGEEETQYF. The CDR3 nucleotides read TGTGCCAGCACCCCCCCCGCGGGAGAAGAGGAGACCCAGTACTTC.

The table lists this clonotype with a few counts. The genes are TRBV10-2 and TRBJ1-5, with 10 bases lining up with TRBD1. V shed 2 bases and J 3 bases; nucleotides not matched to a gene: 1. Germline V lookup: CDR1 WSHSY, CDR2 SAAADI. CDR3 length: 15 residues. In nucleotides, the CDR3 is TGCGCCAGCAGTGAGGGACAGGGGGACAATCAGCCCCAGCATTTT. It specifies CASSEGQGDNQPQHF.

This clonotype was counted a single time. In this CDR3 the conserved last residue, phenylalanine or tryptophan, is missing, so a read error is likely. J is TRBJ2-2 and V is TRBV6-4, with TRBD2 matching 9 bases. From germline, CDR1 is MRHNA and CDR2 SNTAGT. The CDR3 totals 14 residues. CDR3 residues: CASSDLAGAGELFL. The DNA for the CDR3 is TGTGCCAGCAGCGACTTAGCGGGAGCCGGGGAGCTGTTTCTT.

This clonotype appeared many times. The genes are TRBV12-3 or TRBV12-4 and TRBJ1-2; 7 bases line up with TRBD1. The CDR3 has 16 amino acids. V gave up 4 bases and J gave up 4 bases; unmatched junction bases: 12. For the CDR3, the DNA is TGTGCCAGCAGTTACTCTGGGACAGCACGTAGCTATGGCTACACCTTC. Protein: CASSYSGTARSYGYTF.

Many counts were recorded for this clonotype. This chain's CDR3 is CASSLGPPLNTIYF. The CDR3 DNA sequence: TGTGCCAGCAGCCTCGGACCGCCGTTAAACACCATATATTTT. The V call is TRBV7-8, the J call TRBJ1-3; unclear D gene. Germline assignment: CDR1 SGHVS and CDR2 FQNEAQ. The CDR3 has 14 residues. The V gene lost 5 bases and the J gene lost 6 bases, with 14 bases spanning the gap.

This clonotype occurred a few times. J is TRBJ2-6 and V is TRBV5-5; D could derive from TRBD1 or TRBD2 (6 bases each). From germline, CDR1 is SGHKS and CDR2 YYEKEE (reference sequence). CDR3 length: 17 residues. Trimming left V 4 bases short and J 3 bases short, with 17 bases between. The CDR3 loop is CASSTDSGAVGANVLTF. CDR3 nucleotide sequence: TGTGCCAGCAGCACGGACTCGGGGGCAGTTGGGGCCAACGTCCTGACTTTC.

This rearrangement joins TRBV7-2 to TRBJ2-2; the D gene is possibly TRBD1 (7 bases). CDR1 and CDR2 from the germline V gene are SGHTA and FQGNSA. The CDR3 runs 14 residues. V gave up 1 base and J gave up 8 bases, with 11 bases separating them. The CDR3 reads CASSLESGGGELFF. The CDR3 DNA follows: TGTGCCAGCAGCTTAGAATCAGGGGGGGGGGAGCTGTTTTTT. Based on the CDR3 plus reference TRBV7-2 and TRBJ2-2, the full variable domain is GAGVSQSPSNKVTEKGKDVELRCDPISGHTALYWYRQSLGQGLEFLIYFQGNSAPDKSGLPSDRFSAERTGGSVSTLTIQRTQQEDSAVYLCASSLESGGGELFFGEGSRLTVL.

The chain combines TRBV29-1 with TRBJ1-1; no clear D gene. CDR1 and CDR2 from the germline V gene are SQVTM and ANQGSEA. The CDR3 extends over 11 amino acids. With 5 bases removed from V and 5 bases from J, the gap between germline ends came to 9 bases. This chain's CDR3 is CSVLPGTEAFF. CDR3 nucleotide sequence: TGCAGCGTTCTCCCCGGGACTGAAGCTTTCTTT. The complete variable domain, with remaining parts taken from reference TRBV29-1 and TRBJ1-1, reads SAVISQKPSRDICQRGTSLTIQCQVDSQVTMMFWYRQQPGQSLTLIATANQGSEATYESGFVIDKFPISRPNLTFSTLTVSNMSPEDSSIYLCSVLPGTEAFFGQGTRLTVV.

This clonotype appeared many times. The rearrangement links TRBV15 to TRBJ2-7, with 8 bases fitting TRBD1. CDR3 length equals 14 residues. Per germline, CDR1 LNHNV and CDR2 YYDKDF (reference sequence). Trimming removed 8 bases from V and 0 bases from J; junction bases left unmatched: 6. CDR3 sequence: CATSGTGPSYEQYF. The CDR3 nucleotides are TGTGCCACCTCTGGGACAGGTCCCTCCTACGAGCAGTACTTC.

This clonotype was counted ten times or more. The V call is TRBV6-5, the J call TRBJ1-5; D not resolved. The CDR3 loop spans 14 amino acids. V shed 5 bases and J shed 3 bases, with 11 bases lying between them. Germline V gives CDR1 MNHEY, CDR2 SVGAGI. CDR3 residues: CASSPRQNNQPQHF. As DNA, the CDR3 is TGTGCCAGCAGTCCCCGTCAGAACAATCAGCCCCAGCATTTT.

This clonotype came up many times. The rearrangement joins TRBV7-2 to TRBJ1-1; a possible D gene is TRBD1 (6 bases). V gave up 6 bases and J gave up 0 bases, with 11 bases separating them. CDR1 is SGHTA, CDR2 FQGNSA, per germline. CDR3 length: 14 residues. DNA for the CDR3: TGTGCCAGCAGTCGACAGGAATTGAACACTGAAGCTTTCTTT. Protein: CASSRQELNTEAFF.

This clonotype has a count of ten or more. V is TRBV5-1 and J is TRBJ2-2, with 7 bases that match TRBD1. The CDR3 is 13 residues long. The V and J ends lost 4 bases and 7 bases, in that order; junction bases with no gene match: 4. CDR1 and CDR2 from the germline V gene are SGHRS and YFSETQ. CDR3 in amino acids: CASSRQGDGELFF. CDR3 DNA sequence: TGCGCCAGCAGCCGACAGGGTGACGGGGAGCTGTTTTTT.